This entry concerns a single T cell receptor beta chain. This entry belongs to a study of siplizumab effects on memory and regulatory T cells. A few donor pairs also had unstimulated CD4+ and CD8+ naive and memory subsets sequenced. The ends lost 4 bases at V and 1 base at J; junction bases unmatched: 4. From germline, CDR1 is SGHRS and CDR2 YFSETQ. The length of the CDR3 is 14 residues. Method: immunoSEQ multiplex PCR; TCRdb's copy keeps in-frame clones and lacks some. In the table there are approximately 60,000 clones, 70% to 80% of which are singletons. This chain connects TRBV5-1 to TRBJ1-1; 7 bases agree with TRBD1. This clonotype was sampled from a human donor in good health. The sequenced material came from memory CD4+ T cells sorted from blood. In DNA, the CDR3 is TGCGCCAGCAGCGCCAGGACAGGGAACACTGAAGCTTTCTTT. This sequence encodes CASSARTGNTEAFF.